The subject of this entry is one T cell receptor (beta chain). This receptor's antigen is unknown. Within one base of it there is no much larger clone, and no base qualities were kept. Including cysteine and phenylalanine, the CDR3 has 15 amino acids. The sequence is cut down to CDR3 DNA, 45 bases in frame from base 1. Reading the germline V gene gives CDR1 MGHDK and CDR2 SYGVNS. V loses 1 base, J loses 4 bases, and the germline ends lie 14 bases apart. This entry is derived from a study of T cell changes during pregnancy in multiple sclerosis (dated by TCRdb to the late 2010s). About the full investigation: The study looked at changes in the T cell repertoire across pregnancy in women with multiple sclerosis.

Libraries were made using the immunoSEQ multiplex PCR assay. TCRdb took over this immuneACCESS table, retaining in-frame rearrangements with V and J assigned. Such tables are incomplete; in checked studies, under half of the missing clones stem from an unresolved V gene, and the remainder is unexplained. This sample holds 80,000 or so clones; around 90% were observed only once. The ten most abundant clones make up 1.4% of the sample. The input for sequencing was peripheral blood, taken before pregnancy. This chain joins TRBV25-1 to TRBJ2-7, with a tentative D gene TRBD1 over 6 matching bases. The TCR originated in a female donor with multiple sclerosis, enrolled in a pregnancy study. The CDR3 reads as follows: CASSELIRGRYEQYF. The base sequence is TGTGCCAGCAGTGAATTGATCAGGGGAAGATACGAGCAGTACTTC.